This TCR beta chain derives from a study of identical twins. Trimming stripped 0 bases from V and 5 bases from J, with 11 bases between. This CDR3 comprises 14 residues. Germline V lookup: CDR1 SGHRS, CDR2 YFSETQ. MiXCR was run by TCRdb on the 5' RACE reads, yielding one entry per CDR3 protein. This sample yields some 790,000 distinct CDR3 sequences, of which around a sixth are seen a single time; over 10% belongs to the top ten. The same data also went into a second study, on T cells expressing NK-cell markers.

The TCR originated in a woman younger than 30 in good health. The rearrangement joins TRBV5-1 to TRBJ2-5; D remains unclear. Sequenced sample: PBMCs. Here the CDR3 reads CASSLGRVRETQYF. Written as DNA, the CDR3 is TGCGCCAGCAGCTTGGGACGGGTTCGGGAGACCCAGTACTTC.